This T cell receptor beta chain is drawn from a study of blood T cell repertoires in COVID-19. Study context: Sample material is recorded as cDNA or gDNA derived from T cells, B-cell-depleted T cells, or PBMCs.

CDR3 size: 16 residues. Trimming took 2 bases from V and 0 from J; bases not matched to a gene: 7. Germline CDR1 and CDR2: ENHRY and SYGVKD. The table came from immunoSEQ multiplex PCR; TCRdb's copy has only in-frame clones and leaves some out. The sample holds almost 300,000 clones, 89% seen once. Input material: peripheral blood. This clonotype was obtained from a woman aged 25-40 years with COVID-19, enrolled during active disease. The rearrangement joins TRBV10-3 to TRBJ2-7, with TRBD1 matching 7 bases. The CDR3 sequence is CAISEAWDSLSYEQYF. CDR3 bases: TGTGCCATCAGTGAGGCCTGGGACAGCCTCTCCTACGAGCAGTACTTC.